This T cell receptor beta chain was retrieved from a study of blood T cell repertoires in COVID-19 (dated by TCRdb to the early 2020s). Context from the whole study: Collaborator samples came from the United States, Italy and Spain and covered acute and convalescent phases of COVID-19. The material from the prospective study consisted of cDNA or gDNA derived from T cells, B-cell-depleted T cells, or PBMCs. Deeply sampled blood TCRbeta repertoires from subjects exposed to, actively infected with, or recovered from COVID-19 were included in the dataset. The repertoires were released in a freely available public database meant as a resource for research on the immune response to SARS-CoV-2. The samples were drawn from the first 160 participants of the ongoing ImmuneRACE study and from under 1,500 subjects provided by 6 global collaborators. A de-identified subject ID, COVID-19 status, age in years and sex were almost always included in the sample metadata. Where available, HLA class I and class II types were taken from metadata supplied by the sample provider and were not determined by assay-based typing. Broad study findings and their caveats: The amount of clinical and demographic metadata varied by source and participant and was provided uncurated.

The table lists this clone with a count of one. No antigen is known for it. Per-nucleotide qualities are absent, and no much larger clonotype sits a single base away. The immunoSEQ Assay, a bias-controlled multiplex PCR, was used to amplify TCRbeta CDR3 regions from genomic DNA. As for how the authors treated the data: Nucleated cell counts per sample were estimated from amplification of reference gene primers within the assay. To quantify the absolute abundance of each unique TCRbeta CDR3 rearrangement, sequence reads were collapsed and filtered. For each sample, productive Simpson clonality was calculated as the square root of Simpson's diversity index over productive rearrangements. TCRdb obtained this table from immuneACCESS and retained in-frame rearrangements with V and J assigned. These tables miss some clones; where compared with another copy, unresolved V genes account for less than half of the shortfall, and the remainder is unexplained. V, J and clone size derive from that table, while D and trimming were established from the DNA sequence. The sample table shows about 190,000 clones, and about 83% are seen once. The ten largest clones add up to 9.5% to 15% of the sample.

One collaborating source in Seattle enrolled patients during active infection and followed them longitudinally through the course of disease. Each collaborating institution followed its own protocols to collect whole blood in K2EDTA tubes. For TCRbeta analysis, collaborator samples were shipped as frozen whole blood, as isolated PBMCs, or as DNA extracted from either sample type. The material sequenced was peripheral blood. The source of this sequence is a woman in her 70s with COVID-19, enrolled during active disease.

CDR3 loop: CASSLGGAGYTDTQYF. The sequenced DNA: TGTGCCAGCAGCTTAGGGGGAGCGGGATACACAGATACGCAGTATTTT. This receptor chain uses TRBV11-3 and TRBJ2-3; 7 central nucleotides agree with TRBD2. Here V drops 1 base and J drops 2 bases, and the junction holds 6 bases not matched to any gene. The CDR3 contains 16 residues, cysteine and phenylalanine counted. Of all the DNA, just the CDR3 is kept, 48 bases in frame from base 1. Based on the germline V gene, the CDR1 and CDR2 sequences are SGHNT and YENEEA.